These 12 T cell receptor beta chains share one sample of origin, sequenced in a study of spatial heterogeneity in lung cancer. Each CDR3 protein is one row after TCRdb ran MiXCR on the 5' RACE reads. The sample yields roughly 75,000 distinct CDR3 sequences, roughly 15% seen once. Time point indicated: sample taken at primary tumor resection. Sequencing covered unsorted whole RNA taken from tumor, nontumor lung or frozen PBMC. This material consisted of PBMCs, taken at surgery. The receptor source for this set is a male donor with early-stage non-small cell lung cancer.

This clonotype has a count of ten or more. This chain links TRBV20-1 with TRBJ1-1; TRBD1 might be the D (5 bases). This CDR3 comprises 13 residues. Per the germline V gene, CDR1 is DFQATT and CDR2 is SNEGSKA (reference sequence). Trimming shortened V by 1 base and J by 3 bases, and 9 bases separated the two germline ends. The CDR3 DNA follows: TGCAGTGCTAGAGTGGGGCGGCACACTGAAGCTTTCTTT. Protein: CSARVGRHTEAFF.

CDR3 in amino acids: CASSFRQGHANEQFF. CDR3 nucleotides: TGTGCCAGCAGCTTTAGACAGGGTCATGCGAATGAGCAGTTCTTC. This chain joins TRBV7-2 and TRBJ2-1, with TRBD1 identical over 7 bases. The junction had 9 bases not matched to a gene; V was cut back by 3 bases and J by 7 bases. CDR3 length equals 15 residues. Germline values: CDR1 SGHTA, CDR2 FQGNSA.

The rearrangement links TRBV24-1 to TRBJ2-4; D may be TRBD1 (5 bases). Per the germline V gene, CDR1 is KGHDR and CDR2 is SFDVKD. This CDR3 region has 17 residues. Trimming left V 0 bases short and J 0 bases short, with 11 bases between. CDR3 in amino acids: CATSDLRQGLAKNIQYF. CDR3 sequence (DNA): TGTGCCACCAGTGATTTGCGGCAGGGCCTAGCCAAAAACATTCAGTACTTC.

The chain uses TRBV20-1 and TRBJ2-7; the match to TRBD1 covers 8 bases. CDR1 is DFQATT and CDR2 is SNEGSKA in the germline V gene (reference sequence). The CDR3 runs to 15 residues. The trim removed 6 bases at V and 2 bases at J, leaving 12 bases unmatched. CDR3 DNA: TGCAGTGCCACCGGACAGGGCCCCATTCCCTACGAGCAGTACTTC. This codes for CSATGQGPIPYEQYF.

About this clonotype itself: Being one base from a much bigger clone, this may be a read error. The CDR3 nucleotides are TGTGTCAGCAGCCCAGGGACCACAGATACGCAGTATTTT. Translating gives CVSSPGTTDTQYF. The chain uses TRBV3-1 and TRBJ2-3, with D perhaps being TRBD1 or TRBD2 (5 bases each). The CDR3 loop spans 13 amino acids. Germline loops: CDR1 LGHDT, CDR2 YNNKEL (reference sequence).

This clonotype was picked up a small number of times. The chain recombines TRBV7-8 with TRBJ2-7, with 9 bases lining up with TRBD2. CDR3 length: 16 amino acids. Germline assignment: CDR1 SGHVS and CDR2 FQNEAQ. V gave up 6 bases and J gave up 2 bases; unmatched junction bases: 11. The CDR3 DNA reads as TGTGCCAGCAGACCCCCACTGCGGGAGGGCCCCTACGAGCAGTACTTC. It specifies CASRPPLREGPYEQYF. Supplemented by reference TRBV7-8 and TRBJ2-7, the full variable domain reads GAGVSQSPRYKVAKRGQDVALRCDPISGHVSLFWYQQALGQGPEFLTYFQNEAQLDKSGLPSDRFFAERPEGSVSTLKIQRTQQEDSAVYLCASRPPLREGPYEQYFGPGTRLTVT.

This chain links TRBV3-1 with TRBJ1-5, with a weak D call TRBD1 (6 bases). In germline, CDR1 is LGHDT, CDR2 YNNKEL (reference sequence). This CDR3 has 14 residues. The V end was cut by 1 base, the J end by 5 bases, with 9 bases between. CDR3 DNA sequence: TGTGCCAGCAGCCAAGGATACAGGGATCAGCCCCAGCATTTT. Translating gives CASSQGYRDQPQHF.

This clonotype has at least ten counts. V usage is TRBV9 and J usage is TRBJ1-4; no firm D call. Germline V lookup: CDR1 SGDLS, CDR2 YYNGEE. Deletions cut 1 base from V and 7 bases from J, with 20 bases between. The CDR3 sequence is 17 residues long. CDR3 DNA sequence: TGTGCCAGCAGCGTAAGTCATTCTTCTGGAGAACGTGAAAAACTGTTTTTT. Its translation is CASSVSHSSGEREKLFF.

In its sample, this clonotype was seen once. The rearrangement uses TRBV7-9 and TRBJ2-7; possible D gene TRBD1, 5 bases. Germline CDR1 and CDR2: SEHNR and FQNEAQ (reference sequence). This CDR3 is built from 15 residues. V was pared by 5 bases and J by 2 bases, with 16 bases between. CDR3 region: CASSPFGARAYEQYF. In nucleotides, the CDR3 is TGTGCCAGCAGCCCTTTTGGAGCCAGGGCCTACGAGCAGTACTTC.

The V gene is TRBV19, the J gene TRBJ1-1; D gene uncertain. Looked up from germline, CDR1 is LNHDA and CDR2 is SQIVND (reference sequence). Trimming took 9 bases from V and 1 from J, leaving 12 bases between them. The CDR3 spans 13 residues. The CDR3 DNA sequence: TGTGCCAGCTCCGAGGTGGAGAACACTGAAGCTTTCTTT. This translates into CASSEVENTEAFF.

This clonotype was seen a few times. The chain carries TRBV20-1 and TRBJ2-3, with 7 bases aligning to TRBD1. V shed 0 bases, J shed 3 bases, and the junction held 9 bases outside the gene matches. Germline V lookup: CDR1 DFQATT, CDR2 SNEGSKA (reference sequence). The length of the CDR3 is 16 residues. The CDR3 spells CSARDHGRGSTDTQYF. The CDR3 DNA follows: TGCAGTGCTAGAGATCACGGCAGGGGGTCGACAGATACGCAGTATTTT.

This clonotype occurred many times. The rearrangement joins TRBV4-1 to TRBJ2-7, with TRBD2 matching 7 bases. This CDR3 region has 14 residues. The trim removed 4 bases at V and 4 bases at J, leaving 7 bases unmatched. Germline CDR1 and CDR2: MGHRA and YSYEKL. The CDR3 protein is CASSPRGSGYEQYF. In nucleotides, the CDR3 is TGCGCCAGCAGCCCTCGCGGTAGCGGGTACGAGCAGTACTTC.